The clone carrying this TCR beta chain was picked up a small number of times. Looked up from germline, CDR1 is MDHEN and CDR2 is SYDVKM. This CDR3 spans 14 amino acids. V was shortened by 1 base and J by 7 bases, with 11 bases between the two germline ends. TCRdb itself ran the RT-PCR reads through MiXCR, one entry per CDR3 protein. Among approximately 720,000 distinct CDR3 sequences listed, around 14% were seen once. Sequenced input: memory CD4+ T cells from blood. V gene TRBV28 combines with J gene TRBJ2-1, with D perhaps TRBD1 (6 bases). This receptor was identified in a female donor in good health, serving as a healthy control. For the CDR3, the DNA is TGTGCCAGCAGTTTATCGTGGCAGGGGAATGAGCAGTTCTTC. Translating gives CASSLSWQGNEQFF.